This T cell receptor beta chain was profiled in a study of T cells in Graves' hyperthyroidism and ophthalmopathy. Amplification targeted TCR beta CDR3 regions from RNA transcripts. When the TCR CDR3 underwent first-round RT-PCR, the HTBI primer set was used. TCRdb re-analysed the multiplex PCR reads in MiXCR, keeping a single row per CDR3 protein. This sample carries around 100,000 distinct CDR3 sequences, around 50% of them seen once, and the ten largest clones take 26%. V was trimmed by 3 bases and J by 5 bases, leaving 20 bases between them. CDR1 and CDR2 (germline): ENHRY, SYGVKD. This CDR3 spans 16 amino acids. Of note for this clonotype: As yet, its antigen is unknown. A read error is likely, as this CDR3 ends without the conserved phenylalanine or tryptophan.

Study conclusions and caveats: A model of 13 V-J features distinguished ophthalmopathy from stable hyperthyroidism. Blood samples included most of the expanded thyroid clonotypes exceeding 0.001. A median approximately 6.5 months before onset, the model predicted ophthalmopathy.

This sample holds PBMCs from roughly 10 ml fresh peripheral blood. Sequencing was carried out using blood. This receptor was taken from a man between 35 and 55 years old with Graves' hyperthyroidism. This chain links TRBV10-3 with TRBJ2-7, with no clear D. The chain's CDR3 is CAISDLPSTRAHEQYS. In DNA, the CDR3 is TGTGCCATCAGTGATCTACCCTCGACAAGGGCCCACGAGCAGTACTCC.